The T cell receptor beta chain under discussion was sequenced for a study of shared clonotypes between healthy human individuals. Findings and limits, study-wide: The authors expected sequencing depth to affect clonotype sharing among donors. The low donor count limited represented genetic and exposure-history diversity.

In regard to this clone: What it binds is unknown.

Splitting of CD4+ cells produced CD45RA+ naive and CD45RA-negative memory subsets. Using immunoSEQ multiplex PCR, the repertoire was profiled, and TCRdb retains in-frame clones only, with some absent. The sample has approximately 250,000 clones, over 60% seen once; the top ten hold 11%. This CDR3 spans 14 amino acids. Per germline, CDR1 SGHRS and CDR2 YFSETQ. Trimming cost V 7 bases and J 1 base; bases outside gene matches: 7. The chain uses TRBV5-1 and TRBJ1-2; 7 bases fit TRBD1. Input material: memory CD4+ T cells sorted from blood. Subset: CD45RA-negative fraction. The receptor was derived from a man aged 25-45 years in good health. The CDR3 reads CASRVGTDNYGYTF. Written as DNA, the CDR3 is TGCGCCAGCCGAGTAGGGACAGATAACTATGGCTACACCTTC.